These 27 T cell receptor beta chains were sequenced from one sample in a study of graft-versus-host responses after intestinal transplantation. Sequencing was performed with immunoSEQ multiplex PCR; in TCRdb, only in-frame clones are kept and a portion is missing. The sample lists roughly 120,000 clones; around 94% were seen once. What these receptors recognize is not known. Here the sequenced sample was unstimulated CD4+ T cells sorted from spleen or lymph node cells, taken before transplant. All receptors come from a human donor who was the organ donor for an intestinal transplant.

The chain links TRBV5-4 to TRBJ2-3; D ambiguous. The CDR3 has 16 amino acids. CDR1 and CDR2 from the germline V gene are SGHNT and YYREEE (reference sequence). Trimming left V 4 bases short and J 3 bases short, with 18 bases between. CDR3 sequence reads: CASSLLEAPMTDTQYF. In DNA form, the CDR3 reads TGTGCCAGCAGCCTTCTCGAAGCGCCGATGACAGATACGCAGTATTTT.

Only a few counts were recorded for this clone. Other DNA sequences in this specimen translate into the identical CDR3. The chain carries TRBV5-1 and TRBJ2-3; D gene ambiguous. The CDR3 runs to 14 residues. V shed 0 bases and J shed 1 base, with 6 bases lying between them. Germline V gene lookup returns CDR1 SGHRS and CDR2 YFSETQ. CDR3 in amino acids: CASSLGAGTDTQYF. CDR3 bases: TGCGCCAGCAGCTTGGGGGCTGGCACAGATACGCAGTATTTT. The whole variable domain, remainder taken from reference TRBV5-1 and TRBJ2-3, is KAGVTQTPRYLIKTRGQQVTLSCSPISGHRSVSWYQQTPGQGLQFLFEYFSETQRNKGNFPGRFSGRQFSNSRSEMNVSTLELGDSALYLCASSLGAGTDTQYFGPGTRLTVL.

The chain is built from TRBV18 and TRBJ1-5; D call uncertain. The V and J ends lost 0 bases and 2 bases respectively, with 8 bases between them. Germline CDR1 reads KGHSH; CDR2 reads LQKENI. This CDR3 region has 15 residues. CDR3 DNA: TGTGCCAGCTCACCACCAGGGATCGGCAATCAGCCCCAGCATTTT. This translates into CASSPPGIGNQPQHF.

The chain has TRBV6-1 and TRBJ2-7; D tentatively reads TRBD1 or TRBD2 (5 bases each). The ends were cut back, 1 base at V and 6 bases at J, with 16 bases in the middle. Germline values: CDR1 MNHNS, CDR2 SASEGT. This CDR3 is built from 15 residues. CDR3 in amino acids: CASSEGPGTWAEQYF. DNA for the CDR3: TGTGCCAGCAGTGAAGGGCCGGGGACCTGGGCCGAGCAGTACTTC.

This sequence joins TRBV29-1 and TRBJ2-5, with 11 bases fitting TRBD2. V gave up 4 bases and J gave up 5 bases; unmatched junction bases: 18. The CDR3 is 18 amino acids. Germline V lookup: CDR1 SQVTM, CDR2 ANQGSEA. The chain's CDR3 is CSVAWGVAGGPDGETQYF. The CDR3 DNA reads TGCAGCGTTGCTTGGGGGGTAGCGGGAGGGCCGGATGGGGAGACCCAGTACTTC.

The gene calls are TRBV19 and TRBJ1-5; unclear D gene. The CDR3 length is 12 residues. Germline CDR1 reads LNHDA; CDR2 reads SQIVND (reference sequence). V was pared by 0 bases and J by 3 bases, with 0 bases between. CDR3 sequence reads: CASSIDNQPQHF. CDR3 nucleotide sequence: TGTGCCAGTAGTATAGACAATCAGCCCCAGCATTTT.

The genes are TRBV5-1 and TRBJ2-1; D might be TRBD2 (6 bases). With 4 bases removed from V and 4 bases from J, the gap between germline ends came to 12 bases. This CDR3 comprises 14 residues. Germline V CDR1 and CDR2: SGHRS, YFSETQ. The CDR3 loop reads CASSPDYLYNEQFF. CDR3 nucleotides: TGCGCCAGCAGCCCGGACTACCTATACAATGAGCAGTTCTTC.

The rearrangement joins TRBV28 to TRBJ2-3; 9 bases line up with TRBD2. Germline V gives CDR1 MDHEN, CDR2 SYDVKM. This CDR3 is built from 23 residues. The J segment lost 0 bases and the V segment lost 6 bases, leaving 28 bases of the junction unmatched. The DNA for the CDR3 is TGTGCCAGCAGCTATACACGGGGGGCTGAGCGGGAGGACATAAGGGCTAGCACAGATACGCAGTATTTT. As protein: CASSYTRGAEREDIRASTDTQYF.

This rearrangement joins TRBV11-2 to TRBJ2-3; 11 bases align to TRBD2. With V trimmed by 3 bases and J by 5 bases, 7 bases remained unmatched. CDR1 SGHAT and CDR2 FQNNGV come from the germline V gene. This CDR3 has 16 residues. CDR3: CASSFSSGRARDTQYF. CDR3 nucleotide sequence: TGTGCCAGCAGCTTTAGTAGCGGGAGGGCCCGAGATACGCAGTATTTT.

The chain carries TRBV18 and TRBJ1-3; TRBD1 is a possible D gene (6 bases). The CDR3 loop spans 15 amino acids. Germline V gives CDR1 KGHSH, CDR2 LQKENI. V lost 3 bases and J lost 4, with 13 bases in between. DNA for the CDR3: TGTGCCAGCTCACCCGGACAGCTTGAAGGAAACACCATATATTTT. Its protein is CASSPGQLEGNTIYF. Full variable domain (remainder filled in from reference TRBV18 and TRBJ1-3): NAGVMQNPRHLVRRRGQEARLRCSPMKGHSHVYWYRQLPEEGLKFMVYLQKENIIDESGMPKERFSAEFPKEGPSILRIQQVVRGDSAAYFCASSPGQLEGNTIYFGEGSWLTVV.

The chain joins TRBV10-3 to TRBJ2-1, with 9 bases identical to TRBD2. Germline V gene data show CDR1 as ENHRY and CDR2 as SYGVKD. The CDR3 has 15 amino acids. The junction had 5 bases not matched to a gene; V was cut back by 2 bases and J by 6 bases. The DNA of the CDR3 is TGTGCCATCAGTGAGAGGCTAGCGGGATTCAATGAGCAGTTCTTC. Translated: CAISERLAGFNEQFF.

This clone has only one observation. This chain uses TRBV5-1 with TRBJ2-3, with 10 bases matching TRBD2. Germline CDR1 reads SGHRS; CDR2 reads YFSETQ. Trimming took 4 bases from V and 6 from J; bases not matched to a gene: 5. CDR3 length: 14 amino acids. CDR3 region: CASSQREGPDTQYF. CDR3 bases: TGCGCCAGCAGCCAGCGGGAGGGCCCCGATACGCAGTATTTT.

The chain employs TRBV10-2 and TRBJ1-1; possibly TRBD1 for D (5 bases). CDR1 and CDR2 (germline): WSHSY, SAAADI. This CDR3 has 13 residues. V was cut by 6 bases and J by 5 bases, with 13 bases left in between. The CDR3 DNA sequence: TGCGCCAGCAGGGGGCCCCTTCGGACTGAAGCTTTCTTT. Its protein product is CASRGPLRTEAFF.

The chain couples TRBV6-1 to TRBJ1-5; D gene unclear. Trimming stripped 5 bases from V and 0 bases from J, with 8 bases between. This CDR3 region has 14 residues. The germline CDR1 and CDR2 sequences are MNHNS and SASEGT. For the CDR3, the DNA is TGTGCCAGCAGTCAAGAGGTTAGCAATCAGCCCCAGCATTTT. It is translated as CASSQEVSNQPQHF.

V gene TRBV6-1 combines with J gene TRBJ2-1; no reliable D call. Germline loops: CDR1 MNHNS, CDR2 SASEGT. V lost 5 bases, J lost 10 bases, and 15 bases lay in between. CDR3 size: 13 residues. The CDR3 here is CASSPTRFSEQFF. The CDR3 DNA follows: TGTGCCAGCAGTCCTACCCGGTTTTCCGAGCAGTTCTTC.

V gene TRBV11-3 combines with J gene TRBJ2-1, with D hard to call. The CDR3 has 13 amino acids. Germline V gene data show CDR1 as SGHNT and CDR2 as YENEEA. Trimming shortened V by 0 bases and J by 8 bases, and 8 bases separated the two germline ends. The CDR3 nucleotides are TGTGCCAGCAGCTTAGATAGTCTAGATGAGCAGTTCTTC. It is translated as CASSLDSLDEQFF.

J is TRBJ1-3 and V is TRBV6-6; possible D gene TRBD1, 6 bases. The CDR3 contains 15 residues. CDR1 and CDR2 (germline): MNHNY, SVGAGI (reference sequence). V was clipped by 2 bases and J by 2 bases, with 10 bases between them. The CDR3 spells CASSYDRLTGNTIYF. The CDR3 DNA reads as TGTGCCAGCAGTTACGACAGGCTTACTGGAAACACCATATATTTT.

V and J are TRBV27 and TRBJ2-5; no clear D. V lost 9 bases, J lost 1 base, and 15 bases lay in between. The CDR3 extends over 14 amino acids. CDR1 and CDR2 from the germline V gene are MNHEY and SMNVEV (reference sequence). The CDR3 spells CARQMRQIQETQYF. The DNA for the CDR3 is TGTGCCAGGCAGATGAGGCAAATCCAAGAGACCCAGTACTTC.

This sequence joins TRBV2 and TRBJ2-1, with D tentatively TRBD1 or TRBD2 (5 bases each). From germline, CDR1 is SNHLY and CDR2 FYNNEI. The ends were cut back, 6 bases at V and 6 bases at J, with 9 bases in the middle. The CDR3 extends over 12 amino acids. The CDR3 sequence is CASSEGTNEQFF. CDR3 coding DNA: TGTGCCAGCAGCGAGGGGACCAATGAGCAGTTCTTC.

The rearrangement uses TRBV28 and TRBJ2-7; possibly TRBD1 or TRBD2 for D (6 bases each). The V and J ends lost 5 bases and 6 bases respectively, with 20 bases between them. Germline V gene sequence: CDR1 MDHEN, CDR2 SYDVKM. This CDR3 region has 15 residues. The CDR3 DNA reads TGTGCCAGCAGTCGGCCGGGGGCAGGGGAGGTCGAGCAGTACTTC. Protein: CASSRPGAGEVEQYF. The full variable domain, completed using reference TRBV28 and TRBJ2-7, is DVKVTQSSRYLVKRTGEKVFLECVQDMDHENMFWYRQDPGLGLRLIYFSYDVKMKEKGDIPEGYSVSREKKERFSLILESASTNQTSMYLCASSRPGAGEVEQYFGPGTRLTVT.

The chain carries TRBV7-8 and TRBJ1-4, with TRBD1 matching 9 bases. Per germline, CDR1 SGHVS and CDR2 FQNEAQ. The CDR3 loop spans 17 amino acids. Germline trimming cut 5 bases from V and 1 base from J; bases unmatched to any gene: 8. CDR3 DNA: TGTGCCAGCAGCAGCTACAGGGGGCCGGGAACTAATGAAAAACTGTTTTTT. Translated, it gives CASSSYRGPGTNEKLFF.

The chain carries TRBV5-1 and TRBJ2-5; TRBD2 matches 9 bases. Germline loops: CDR1 SGHRS, CDR2 YFSETQ. V lost 3 bases, J lost 2 bases, and 8 bases stayed unmatched. The CDR3 spans 16 residues. The CDR3 loop is CASSWSLLAGQETQYF. CDR3 coding DNA: TGCGCCAGCAGCTGGAGCCTTCTAGCGGGGCAAGAGACCCAGTACTTC. The whole variable domain, remainder taken from reference TRBV5-1 and TRBJ2-5, is KAGVTQTPRYLIKTRGQQVTLSCSPISGHRSVSWYQQTPGQGLQFLFEYFSETQRNKGNFPGRFSGRQFSNSRSEMNVSTLELGDSALYLCASSWSLLAGQETQYFGPGTRLLVL.

This chain links TRBV11-2 with TRBJ2-3; D is unresolved. Germline CDR1 and CDR2: SGHAT and FQNNGV. The CDR3 is 15 residues long. V was shortened by 4 bases and J by 0 bases, with 11 bases between the two germline ends. The CDR3 DNA reads TGTGCCAGCAGCTCAATAGTATCTAGCACAGATACGCAGTATTTT. This sequence encodes CASSSIVSSTDTQYF.

The chain joins TRBV30 to TRBJ1-1; possible D gene TRBD1, 6 bases. Trimming removed 0 bases at V and 4 bases at J, with 12 bases between. The CDR3 is made up of 14 amino acids. CDR1 is GTSNPN and CDR2 is SVGIG in the germline V gene (reference sequence). CDR3 amino acids: CAWSVFAGATEAFF. The CDR3 nucleotides read TGTGCCTGGAGTGTATTTGCAGGGGCCACTGAAGCTTTCTTT. The full variable domain, with the rest looked up from reference TRBV30 and TRBJ1-1, is SQTIHQWPATLVQPVGSPLSLECTVEGTSNPNLYWYRQAAGRGLQLLFYSVGIGQISSEVPQNLSASRPQDRQFILSSKKLLLSDSGFYLCAWSVFAGATEAFFGQGTRLTVV.

V and J are TRBV5-4 and TRBJ2-1; TRBD1 is a possible D gene (6 bases). The CDR3 runs to 16 residues. V dropped 4 bases and J dropped 10 bases, with 24 bases sitting between them. Germline CDR1 is SGHNT and CDR2 is YYREEE (reference sequence). CDR3 loop: CASSKLHSTGPGEQFF. The CDR3 DNA reads TGTGCCAGCAGCAAATTGCACTCGACAGGCCCGGGGGAGCAGTTCTTC.

Comment on this clone: The same CDR3 arises from other DNA sequences in this sample as well. The chain recombines TRBV9 with TRBJ2-1; 7 positions match TRBD2. The CDR3 contains 15 residues. Per the germline V gene, CDR1 is SGDLS and CDR2 is YYNGEE. The junction had 0 bases not matched to a gene; V was cut back by 0 bases and J by 0 bases. CDR3 region: CASSVGTSSYNEQFF. Written as DNA, the CDR3 is TGTGCCAGCAGCGTAGGGACTAGCTCCTACAATGAGCAGTTCTTC.

The V gene is TRBV20-1, the J gene TRBJ2-7; tentative D call: TRBD1 (6 bases). The germline gives CDR1 DFQATT, CDR2 SNEGSKA (reference sequence). Trimming cost V 6 bases and J 3 bases, with 9 bases left between them. The length of the CDR3 is 11 residues. CDR3 sequence: CSADRIYEQYF. CDR3 nucleotides: TGCAGTGCAGACAGGATCTACGAGCAGTACTTC.